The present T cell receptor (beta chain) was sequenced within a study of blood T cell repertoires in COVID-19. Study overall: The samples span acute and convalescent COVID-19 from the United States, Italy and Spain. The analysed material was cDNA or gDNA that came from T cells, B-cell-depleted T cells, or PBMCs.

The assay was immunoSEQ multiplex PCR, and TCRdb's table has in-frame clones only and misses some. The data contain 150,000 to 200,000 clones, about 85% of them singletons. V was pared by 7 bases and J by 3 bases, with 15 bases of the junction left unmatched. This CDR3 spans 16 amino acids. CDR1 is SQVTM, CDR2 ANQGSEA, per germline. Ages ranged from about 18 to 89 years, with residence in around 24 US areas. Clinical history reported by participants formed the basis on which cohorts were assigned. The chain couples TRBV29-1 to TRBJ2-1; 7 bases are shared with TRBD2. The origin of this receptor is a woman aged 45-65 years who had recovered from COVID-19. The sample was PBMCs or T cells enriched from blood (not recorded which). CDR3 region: CSGGTTSSVVYNEQFF. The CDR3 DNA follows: TGCAGCGGCGGGACTACTAGCTCTGTGGTCTACAATGAGCAGTTCTTC.